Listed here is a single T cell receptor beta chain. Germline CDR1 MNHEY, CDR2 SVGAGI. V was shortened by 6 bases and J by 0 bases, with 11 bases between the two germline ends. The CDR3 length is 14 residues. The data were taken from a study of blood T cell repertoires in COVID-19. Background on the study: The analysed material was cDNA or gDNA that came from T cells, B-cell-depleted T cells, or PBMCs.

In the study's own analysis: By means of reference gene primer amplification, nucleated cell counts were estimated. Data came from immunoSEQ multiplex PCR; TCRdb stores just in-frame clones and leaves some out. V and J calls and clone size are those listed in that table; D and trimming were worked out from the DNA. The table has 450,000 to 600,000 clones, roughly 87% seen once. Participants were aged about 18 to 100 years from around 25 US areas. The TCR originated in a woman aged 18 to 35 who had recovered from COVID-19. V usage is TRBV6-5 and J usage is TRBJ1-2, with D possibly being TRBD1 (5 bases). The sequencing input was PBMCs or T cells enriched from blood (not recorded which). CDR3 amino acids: CASSDRGPNYGYTF. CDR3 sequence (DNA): TGTGCCAGCAGCGACAGAGGACCTAACTATGGCTACACCTTC.